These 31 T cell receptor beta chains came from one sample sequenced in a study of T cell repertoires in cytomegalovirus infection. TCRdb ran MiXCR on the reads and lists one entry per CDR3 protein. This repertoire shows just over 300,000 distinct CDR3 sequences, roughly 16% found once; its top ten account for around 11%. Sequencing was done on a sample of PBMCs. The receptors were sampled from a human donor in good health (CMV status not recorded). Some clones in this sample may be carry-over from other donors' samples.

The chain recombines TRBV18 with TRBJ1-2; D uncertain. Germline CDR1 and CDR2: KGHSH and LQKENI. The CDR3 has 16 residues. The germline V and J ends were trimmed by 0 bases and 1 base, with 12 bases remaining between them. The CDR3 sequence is CASSPPGSRINYGYTF. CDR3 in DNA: TGTGCCAGCTCACCACCGGGCAGCCGTATTAACTATGGCTACACCTTC.

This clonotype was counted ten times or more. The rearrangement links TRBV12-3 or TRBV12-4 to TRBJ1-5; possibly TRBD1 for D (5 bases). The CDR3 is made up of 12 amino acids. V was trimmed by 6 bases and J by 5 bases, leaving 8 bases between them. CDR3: CASRRGDQPQHF. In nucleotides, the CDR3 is TGTGCCAGCAGACGGGGGGATCAGCCCCAGCATTTT.

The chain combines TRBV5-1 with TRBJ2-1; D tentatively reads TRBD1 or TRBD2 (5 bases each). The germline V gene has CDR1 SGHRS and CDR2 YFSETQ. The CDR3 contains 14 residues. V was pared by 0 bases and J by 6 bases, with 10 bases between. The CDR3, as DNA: TGCGCCAGCAGCTTGGTATCGAGGGGCAATGAGCAGTTCTTC. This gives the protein CASSLVSRGNEQFF.

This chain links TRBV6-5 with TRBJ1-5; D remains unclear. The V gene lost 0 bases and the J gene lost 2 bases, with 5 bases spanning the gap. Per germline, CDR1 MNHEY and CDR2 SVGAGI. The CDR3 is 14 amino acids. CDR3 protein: CASSYSMGNQPQHF. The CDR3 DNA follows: TGTGCCAGCAGTTACTCGATGGGCAATCAGCCCCAGCATTTT.

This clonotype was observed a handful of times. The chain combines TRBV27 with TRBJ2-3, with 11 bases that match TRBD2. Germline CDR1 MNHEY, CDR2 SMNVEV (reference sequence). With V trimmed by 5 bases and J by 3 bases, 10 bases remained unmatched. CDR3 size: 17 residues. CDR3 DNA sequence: TGTGCCAGCAGTCCTAACCCTATAGCGGGGGGGACAGATACGCAGTATTTT. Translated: CASSPNPIAGGTDTQYF.

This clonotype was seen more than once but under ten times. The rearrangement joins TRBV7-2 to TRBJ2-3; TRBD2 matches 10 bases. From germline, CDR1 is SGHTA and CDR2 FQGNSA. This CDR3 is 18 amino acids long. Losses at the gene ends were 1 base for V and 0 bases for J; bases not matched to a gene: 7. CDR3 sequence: CASSLVAGGLPSTDTQYF. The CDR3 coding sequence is TGTGCCAGCAGCTTAGTAGCGGGGGGACTCCCTAGCACAGATACGCAGTATTTT.

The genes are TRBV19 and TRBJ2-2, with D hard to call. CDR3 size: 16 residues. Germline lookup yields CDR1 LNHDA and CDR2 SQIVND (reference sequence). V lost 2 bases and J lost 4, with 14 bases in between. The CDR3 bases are TGTGCCAGTAGTATAAGGTTTACCTCAGCCACCGGGGAGCTGTTTTTT. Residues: CASSIRFTSATGELFF.

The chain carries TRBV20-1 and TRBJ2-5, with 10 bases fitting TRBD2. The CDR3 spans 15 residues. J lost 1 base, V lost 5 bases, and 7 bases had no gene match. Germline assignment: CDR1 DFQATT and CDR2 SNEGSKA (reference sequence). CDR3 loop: CSALISGGPQETQYF. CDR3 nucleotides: TGCAGTGCTCTGATTAGCGGGGGGCCCCAAGAGACCCAGTACTTC.

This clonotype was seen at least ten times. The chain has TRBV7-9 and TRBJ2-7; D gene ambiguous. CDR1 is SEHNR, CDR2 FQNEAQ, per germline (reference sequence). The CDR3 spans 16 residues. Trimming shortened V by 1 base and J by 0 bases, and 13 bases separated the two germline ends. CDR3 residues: CASSLEAGLSSYEQYF. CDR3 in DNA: TGTGCCAGCAGCTTAGAAGCTGGGCTTAGCTCCTACGAGCAGTACTTC. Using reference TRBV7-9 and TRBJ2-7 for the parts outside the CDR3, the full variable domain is DTGVSQNPRHKITKRGQNVTFRCDPISEHNRLYWYRQTLGQGPEFLTYFQNEAQLEKSRLLSDRFSAERPKGSFSTLEIQRTEQGDSAMYLCASSLEAGLSSYEQYFGPGTRLTVT.

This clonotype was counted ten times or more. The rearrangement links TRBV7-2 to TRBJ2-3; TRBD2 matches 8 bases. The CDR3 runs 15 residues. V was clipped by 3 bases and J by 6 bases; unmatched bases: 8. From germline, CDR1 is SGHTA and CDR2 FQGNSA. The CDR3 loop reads CASSFVAASGDTQYF. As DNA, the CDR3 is TGTGCCAGCAGCTTCGTCGCGGCTAGCGGGGATACGCAGTATTTT.

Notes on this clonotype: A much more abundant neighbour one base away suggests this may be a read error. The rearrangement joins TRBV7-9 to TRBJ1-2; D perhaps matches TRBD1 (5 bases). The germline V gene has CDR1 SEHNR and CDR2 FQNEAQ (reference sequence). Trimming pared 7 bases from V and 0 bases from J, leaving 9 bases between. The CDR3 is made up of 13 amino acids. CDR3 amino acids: CASTGSSNYGYTF. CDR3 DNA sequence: TGTGCCAGCACAGGGAGCTCTAACTATGGCTACACCTTC.

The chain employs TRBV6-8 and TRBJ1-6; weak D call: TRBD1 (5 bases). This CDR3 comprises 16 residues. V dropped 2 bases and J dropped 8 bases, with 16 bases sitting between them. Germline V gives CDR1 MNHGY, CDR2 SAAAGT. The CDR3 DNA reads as TGTGCCAGCAGTTACCTGAGACCCGTGGGGCATTCACCCCTCCACTTT. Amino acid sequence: CASSYLRPVGHSPLHF.

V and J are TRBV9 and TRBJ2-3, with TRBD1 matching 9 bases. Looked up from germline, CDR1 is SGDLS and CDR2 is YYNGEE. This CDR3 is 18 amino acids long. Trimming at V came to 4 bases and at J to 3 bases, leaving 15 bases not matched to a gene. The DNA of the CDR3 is TGTGCCAGCAGCTTAAACACGGGACAGGGTCTTACGACAGATACGCAGTATTTT. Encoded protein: CASSLNTGQGLTTDTQYF.

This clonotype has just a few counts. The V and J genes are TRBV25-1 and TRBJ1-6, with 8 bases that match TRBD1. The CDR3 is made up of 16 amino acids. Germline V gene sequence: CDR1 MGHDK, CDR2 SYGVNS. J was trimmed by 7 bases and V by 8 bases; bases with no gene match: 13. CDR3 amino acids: CASVSSGTGLNSPLHF. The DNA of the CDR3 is TGTGCCAGCGTATCGTCCGGGACAGGTTTAAATTCACCCCTCCACTTT.

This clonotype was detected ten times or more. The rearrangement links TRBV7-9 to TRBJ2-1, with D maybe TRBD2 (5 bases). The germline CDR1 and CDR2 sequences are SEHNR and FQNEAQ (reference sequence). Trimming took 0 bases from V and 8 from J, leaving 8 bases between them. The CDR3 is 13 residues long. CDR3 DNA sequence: TGTGCCAGCAGCTTAGCACCGAGGGATGAGCAGTTCTTC. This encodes CASSLAPRDEQFF.

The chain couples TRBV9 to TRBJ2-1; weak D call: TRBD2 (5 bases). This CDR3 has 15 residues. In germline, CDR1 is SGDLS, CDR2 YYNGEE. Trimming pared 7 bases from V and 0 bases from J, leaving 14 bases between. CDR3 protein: CASRAAGSSYNEQFF. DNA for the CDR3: TGTGCCAGCCGGGCGGCGGGTTCCTCCTACAATGAGCAGTTCTTC.

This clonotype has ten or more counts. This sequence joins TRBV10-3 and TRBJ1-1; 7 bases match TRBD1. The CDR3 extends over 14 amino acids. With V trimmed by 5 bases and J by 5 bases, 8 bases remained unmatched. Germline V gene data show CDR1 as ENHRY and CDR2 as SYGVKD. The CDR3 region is CAISPGQWRTEAFF. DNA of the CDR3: TGTGCCATCAGTCCGGGACAGTGGCGGACTGAAGCTTTCTTT.

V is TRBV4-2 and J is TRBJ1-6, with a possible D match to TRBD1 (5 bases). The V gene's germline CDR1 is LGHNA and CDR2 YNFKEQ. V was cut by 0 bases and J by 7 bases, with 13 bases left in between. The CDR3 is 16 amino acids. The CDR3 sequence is CASSQDPAGRNSPLHF. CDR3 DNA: TGTGCCAGCAGCCAAGATCCGGCGGGGCGAAATTCACCCCTCCACTTT.

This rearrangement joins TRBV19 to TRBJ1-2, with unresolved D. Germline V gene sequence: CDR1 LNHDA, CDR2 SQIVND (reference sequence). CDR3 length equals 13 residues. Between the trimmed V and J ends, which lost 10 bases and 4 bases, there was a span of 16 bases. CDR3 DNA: TGTGCCACCCTAGAGTGGGTTGGCTATGGCTACACCTTC. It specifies CATLEWVGYGYTF.

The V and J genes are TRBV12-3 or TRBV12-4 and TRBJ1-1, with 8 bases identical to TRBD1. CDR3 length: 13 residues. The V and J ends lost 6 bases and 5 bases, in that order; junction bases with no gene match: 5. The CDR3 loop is CASRTTGGTEAFF. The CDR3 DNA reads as TGTGCCAGCAGAACTACAGGGGGAACTGAAGCTTTCTTT.

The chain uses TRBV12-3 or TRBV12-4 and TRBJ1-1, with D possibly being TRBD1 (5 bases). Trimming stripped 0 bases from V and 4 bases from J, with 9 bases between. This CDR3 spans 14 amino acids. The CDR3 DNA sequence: TGTGCCAGCAGTTTAGCCGCCGGGGCCACTGAAGCTTTCTTT. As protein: CASSLAAGATEAFF.

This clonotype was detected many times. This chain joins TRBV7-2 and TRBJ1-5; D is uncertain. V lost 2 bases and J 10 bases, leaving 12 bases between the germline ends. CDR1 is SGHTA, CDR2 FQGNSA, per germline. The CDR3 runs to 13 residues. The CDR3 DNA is TGTGCCAGCAGCTTAAAAGAGGACCGTCCCCAGCATTTT. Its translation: CASSLKEDRPQHF.

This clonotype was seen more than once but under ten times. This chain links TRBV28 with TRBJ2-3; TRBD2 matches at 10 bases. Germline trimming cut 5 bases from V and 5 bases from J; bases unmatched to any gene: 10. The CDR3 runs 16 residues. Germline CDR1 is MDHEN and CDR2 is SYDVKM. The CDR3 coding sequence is TGTGCCAGCAGTCGAATAGCGGGGGGACTGCAAGATACGCAGTATTTT. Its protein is CASSRIAGGLQDTQYF.

CDR3 loop: CASSEWSEAFF. In DNA form, the CDR3 reads TGTGCCAGCAGTGAATGGTCTGAAGCTTTCTTT. V gene TRBV25-1 combines with J gene TRBJ1-1; no reliable D call. CDR1 and CDR2 (germline): MGHDK, SYGVNS. The CDR3 covers 11 residues. The V gene lost 1 base and the J gene lost 6 bases, with 3 bases spanning the gap.

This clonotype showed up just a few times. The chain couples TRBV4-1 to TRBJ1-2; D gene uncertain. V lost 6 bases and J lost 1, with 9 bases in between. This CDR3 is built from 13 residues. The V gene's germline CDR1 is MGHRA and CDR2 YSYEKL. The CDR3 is CASSPTNNYGYTF. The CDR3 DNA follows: TGCGCCAGCAGTCCTACTAATAACTATGGCTACACCTTC.

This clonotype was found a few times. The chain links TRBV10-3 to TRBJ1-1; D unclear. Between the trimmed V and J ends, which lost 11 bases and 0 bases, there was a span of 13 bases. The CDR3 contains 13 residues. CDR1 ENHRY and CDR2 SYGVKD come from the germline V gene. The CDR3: CASSTIVNTEAFF. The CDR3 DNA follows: TGTGCCTCCTCTACCATCGTGAACACTGAAGCTTTCTTT.

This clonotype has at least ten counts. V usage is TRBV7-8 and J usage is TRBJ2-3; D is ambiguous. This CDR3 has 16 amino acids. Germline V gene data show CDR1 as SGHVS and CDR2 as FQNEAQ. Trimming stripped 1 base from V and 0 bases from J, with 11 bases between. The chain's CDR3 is CASSLGVRLSTDTQYF. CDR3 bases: TGTGCCAGCAGCTTAGGCGTTAGGTTAAGCACAGATACGCAGTATTTT.

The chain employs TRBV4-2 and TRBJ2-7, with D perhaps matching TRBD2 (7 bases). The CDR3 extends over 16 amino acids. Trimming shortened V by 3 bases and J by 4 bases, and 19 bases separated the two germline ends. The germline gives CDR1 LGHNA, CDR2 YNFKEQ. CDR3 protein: CASSHRLSGEGYEQYF. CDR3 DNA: TGTGCCAGCAGCCATCGCCTCTCAGGGGAGGGATACGAGCAGTACTTC.

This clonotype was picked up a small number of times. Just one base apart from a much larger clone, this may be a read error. CDR3 residues: CATSLRGPEGTFF. The CDR3 region has the DNA TGTGCAACCAGTTTACGGGGTCCCGAGGGGACTTTCTTT. The J gene is TRBJ1-1, the V gene TRBV12-3 or TRBV12-4, with a tentative D call TRBD1 (5 bases). The CDR3 consists of 13 residues.

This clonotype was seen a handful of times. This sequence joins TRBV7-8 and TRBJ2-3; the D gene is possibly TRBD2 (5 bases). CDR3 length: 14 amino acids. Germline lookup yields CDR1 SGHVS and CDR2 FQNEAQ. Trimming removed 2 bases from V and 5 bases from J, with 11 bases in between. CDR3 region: CASSLTGFGDTQYF. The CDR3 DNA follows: TGTGCCAGCAGCTTAACGGGGTTTGGAGATACGCAGTATTTT. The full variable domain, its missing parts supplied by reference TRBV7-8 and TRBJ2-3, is GAGVSQSPRYKVAKRGQDVALRCDPISGHVSLFWYQQALGQGPEFLTYFQNEAQLDKSGLPSDRFFAERPEGSVSTLKIQRTQQEDSAVYLCASSLTGFGDTQYFGPGTRLTVL.

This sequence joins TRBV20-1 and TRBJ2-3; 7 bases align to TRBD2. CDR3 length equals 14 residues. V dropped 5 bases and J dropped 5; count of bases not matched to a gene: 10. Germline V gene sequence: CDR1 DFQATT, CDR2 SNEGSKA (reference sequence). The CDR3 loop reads CSAPFGSGIDTQYF. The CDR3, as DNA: TGCAGTGCTCCCTTTGGGAGCGGGATAGATACGCAGTATTTT.